This T cell receptor (beta chain) was identified in a study of human T cells and chemical hapten exposure. The overall study: Minor pooled library volume differences mainly drove per-sample TCR yield variation.

As the library was built, unique molecular identifiers were attached to individual cDNA molecules. Under the authors' procedure: Sampled TCR counts reached a median of 95,638 per sample, with values ranging from roughly 23,224 to 700,000. From the reads, TCRdb called clonotypes with MiXCR, one entry per CDR3 protein. What appears here as the V and J calls and clone size reflects TCRdb's work, not the paper's. The table has about 120,000 distinct CDR3 sequences, approximately 9% seen once; the top ten hold about 1.4%. Study-wide points: With regard to DPC sensitization, TCRs above 1 in 1000 frequency did not change.

Trimming stripped 7 bases from V and 4 bases from J, with 10 bases between. This CDR3 comprises 12 residues. Whole blood, unfractionated, served as the material for total RNA extraction. This clonotype has only a few counts. Its cognate antigen is unknown. Source material: whole blood. The source is a human donor in good health. Some clones in this sample may be carry-over from other donors' samples. The genes are TRBV12-3 or TRBV12-4 and TRBJ1-1; a possible D gene is TRBD1 (5 bases). In nucleotides, the CDR3 is TGTGCCAGCACCATACAGGCCACTGAAGCTTTCTTT. This encodes CASTIQATEAFF.